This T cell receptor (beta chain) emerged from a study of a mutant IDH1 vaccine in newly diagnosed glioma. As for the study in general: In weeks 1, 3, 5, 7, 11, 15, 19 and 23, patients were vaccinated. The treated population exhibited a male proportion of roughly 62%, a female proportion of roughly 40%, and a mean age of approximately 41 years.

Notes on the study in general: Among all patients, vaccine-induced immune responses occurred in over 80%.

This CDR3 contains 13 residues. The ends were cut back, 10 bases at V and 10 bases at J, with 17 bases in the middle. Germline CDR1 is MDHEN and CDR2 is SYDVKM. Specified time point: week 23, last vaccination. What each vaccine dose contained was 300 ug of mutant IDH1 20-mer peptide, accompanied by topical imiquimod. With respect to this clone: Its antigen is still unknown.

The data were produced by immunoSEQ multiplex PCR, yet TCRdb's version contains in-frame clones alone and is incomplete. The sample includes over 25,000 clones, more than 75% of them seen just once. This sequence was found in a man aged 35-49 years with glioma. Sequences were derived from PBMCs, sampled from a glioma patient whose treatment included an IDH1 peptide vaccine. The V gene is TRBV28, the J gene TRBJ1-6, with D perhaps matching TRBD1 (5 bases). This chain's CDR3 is CAISRGLGSPLHF. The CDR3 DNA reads TGTGCCATATCGAGGGGATTAGGATCACCCCTCCACTTT.